Each of the 20 T cell receptor beta chains below was sequenced from the same sample in a study of blood T cells in healthy people across ages. A J-beta primer mix and a sample-barcoded 5' primer were used in a second PCR of roughly 6 to 11 cycles. Each CDR3 protein is one row after TCRdb ran MiXCR on the 5' RACE reads. This table has roughly 1,500,000 distinct CDR3 sequences, almost 35% appearing once. Sequencing was performed on blood. The receptors come from a woman in her twenties or thirties in good health.

This clonotype was detected ten times or more. This chain links TRBV29-1 with TRBJ2-3; a possible D gene is TRBD1 (7 bases). Trimming took off 8 bases at V and 0 bases at J, with 18 bases between the two ends. Germline V gene sequence: CDR1 SQVTM, CDR2 ANQGSEA. The length of the CDR3 is 15 residues. As DNA, the CDR3 is TGCAGCATCCAGTCAGGGGGGCACAGCACAGATACGCAGTATTTT. Translating it yields CSIQSGGHSTDTQYF.

The chain has TRBV27 and TRBJ1-1; a weak D match, TRBD1 (6 bases). Germline lookup yields CDR1 MNHEY and CDR2 SMNVEV (reference sequence). The CDR3 is 14 amino acids. Trimming cost V 5 bases and J 4 bases, with 14 bases left between them. The CDR3 coding sequence is TGTGCCAGCAGTCCAAACAGGGAGAGCACTGAAGCTTTCTTT. Residues: CASSPNRESTEAFF.

For this clonotype: A much larger clone differs by one base, so this may be a read error. The J gene is TRBJ2-3, the V gene TRBV28; the D call may be TRBD1 or TRBD2 (5 bases each). The CDR3 is 15 residues long. V dropped 6 bases and J dropped 4 bases, with 17 bases sitting between them. Germline V lookup: CDR1 MDHEN, CDR2 SYDVKM. For the CDR3, the DNA is TGTGCCAGCAGCAGTAGTAGACGGGACGCAGATACGCAGTATTTT. Translated: CASSSSRRDADTQYF.

This clonotype was seen only a few times. The chain couples TRBV3-1 to TRBJ2-3; 8 bases align to TRBD2. CDR1 LGHDT and CDR2 YNNKEL come from the germline V gene (reference sequence). The CDR3 totals 16 residues. Trimming cost V 4 bases and J 6 bases; bases outside gene matches: 12. The CDR3 sequence: CASSPRGSGARDTQYF. CDR3 bases: TGTGCCAGCAGCCCCCGAGGTAGCGGGGCACGGGATACGCAGTATTTT.

This clonotype has just a few counts. V and J are TRBV28 and TRBJ2-5, with D possibly being TRBD2 (5 bases). The CDR3 has 10 residues. Germline assignment: CDR1 MDHEN and CDR2 SYDVKM. Trimming cost V 10 bases and J 9 bases, with 12 bases left between them. The CDR3 region is CATGSRAQYF. The DNA of the CDR3 is TGTGCCACGGGGTCGAGGGCCCAGTACTTC.

The gene calls are TRBV14 and TRBJ2-5, with a weak D call TRBD2 (7 bases). The germline V gene has CDR1 SGHDN and CDR2 FVKESK. This CDR3 is 16 amino acids long. V lost 3 bases, J lost 5 bases, and 19 bases lay in between. The CDR3 DNA follows: TGTGCCAGCAGCCATCTTCGGGGGGCCGTCCCGGAGACCCAGTACTTC. Protein product: CASSHLRGAVPETQYF.

The chain joins TRBV5-1 to TRBJ2-3; 13 positions match TRBD2. The CDR3 runs 17 residues. Germline CDR1 reads SGHRS; CDR2 reads YFSETQ. V lost 3 bases to trimming and J lost 7 bases; unmatched junction nucleotides: 11. This chain's CDR3 is CASSWTGLAGSRNTQYF. The CDR3 DNA follows: TGCGCCAGCAGCTGGACGGGACTAGCGGGGTCACGAAATACGCAGTATTTT.

This clonotype was observed a handful of times. The CDR3 DNA sequence: TGCAGTGCCAAAGCGGGGGGGCCAAAAGATACGCAGTATTTT. Translated: CSAKAGGPKDTQYF. The chain combines TRBV20-1 with TRBJ2-3; 10 nucleotides align to TRBD2. The CDR3 has 14 residues. V lost 6 bases and J lost 5; bases outside the gene matches: 8. The germline V gene encodes CDR1 DFQATT and CDR2 SNEGSKA (reference sequence).

This clonotype was detected a few times. The chain employs TRBV7-3 and TRBJ1-2, with TRBD1 as a possible D gene (6 bases). The CDR3 spans 16 residues. With 2 bases removed from V and 4 bases from J, the gap between germline ends came to 17 bases. Germline assignment: CDR1 SGHTA and CDR2 FQGTGA. The CDR3 here is CASSLDPRTVRYGYTF. In nucleotides, the CDR3 is TGTGCCAGCAGCTTAGACCCCAGGACAGTACGCTATGGCTACACCTTC.

The CDR3 loop reads CASTEASGGTDTQYF. For the CDR3, the DNA is TGTGCCAGCACCGAGGCTAGCGGGGGCACAGATACGCAGTATTTT. V gene TRBV6-5 combines with J gene TRBJ2-3, with TRBD2 identical over 9 bases. Germline V gives CDR1 MNHEY, CDR2 SVGAGI. The CDR3 spans 15 residues. With 7 bases clipped from V and 1 base from J, the junction kept 6 bases outside the gene matches.

V gene TRBV20-1 combines with J gene TRBJ2-1; 12 bases map to TRBD2. The trim removed 6 bases at V and 6 bases at J, leaving 12 bases unmatched. Germline CDR1 DFQATT, CDR2 SNEGSKA (reference sequence). The CDR3 sequence is 16 residues long. This CDR3 is CSATLPSGRAFNEQFF. In nucleotides, the CDR3 is TGCAGTGCCACGCTTCCTAGCGGGAGGGCCTTCAATGAGCAGTTCTTC.

The chain carries TRBV7-9 and TRBJ2-3, with D possibly TRBD2 on 6 matching bases. V shed 0 bases and J shed 11 bases, with 18 bases lying between them. The CDR3 has 15 residues. Looked up from germline, CDR1 is SEHNR and CDR2 is FQNEAQ (reference sequence). CDR3 in amino acids: CASSLAGGLPEGQYF. Here the CDR3 DNA reads TGTGCCAGCAGCTTAGCGGGAGGCCTCCCGGAGGGGCAGTATTTT.

CDR3 sequence: CASKRGGSNTEAFF. CDR3 in DNA: TGTGCCAGCAAGCGGGGGGGCTCTAACACTGAAGCTTTCTTT. The rearrangement uses TRBV6-1 and TRBJ1-1, with a possible D match to TRBD1 (6 bases). The CDR3 has 14 amino acids. Germline CDR1 and CDR2: MNHNS and SASEGT. Trimming stripped 7 bases from V and 2 bases from J, with 14 bases between.

This rearrangement joins TRBV7-9 to TRBJ2-7, with 9 bases lining up with TRBD1. The ends lost 3 bases at V and 0 bases at J; junction bases unmatched: 12. The germline V gene has CDR1 SEHNR and CDR2 FQNEAQ (reference sequence). The CDR3 has 18 residues. CDR3 nucleotides: TGTGCCAGCAGCTTTAGCCCACTCGGACAGGGGCACTCCTACGAGCAGTACTTC. Its translation: CASSFSPLGQGHSYEQYF.

V usage is TRBV10-2 and J usage is TRBJ2-1; D unclear. V lost 0 bases and J lost 3, with 3 bases in between. This CDR3 region has 13 residues. The germline gives CDR1 WSHSY, CDR2 SAAADI. In nucleotides, the CDR3 is TGCGCCAGCAGTGAGTCACGCTACAATGAGCAGTTCTTC. Protein product: CASSESRYNEQFF.

The chain joins TRBV10-3 to TRBJ2-2, with no clear D. The CDR3 contains 14 residues. The germline V and J ends were trimmed by 8 bases and 6 bases, with 16 bases remaining between them. CDR1 and CDR2 from the germline V gene are ENHRY and SYGVKD. CDR3 DNA: TGTGCCATCGGTTCCATGACGGGCTCCGGGGAGCTGTTTTTT. This translates into CAIGSMTGSGELFF.

The chain is built from TRBV7-6 and TRBJ2-7; 8 nucleotides match TRBD2. The better agreement between TRBJ2-5 and the DNA end casts doubt on the J call. CDR1 and CDR2 (germline): SGHVS, FNYEAQ. The CDR3 contains 20 residues. The CDR3 sequence: CASSLVIGSLKLAAKETQYF. The CDR3 DNA sequence: TGTGCCAGCAGCTTAGTGATCGGATCACTAAAACTAGCGGCAAAAGAGACCCAGTACTTC.

V usage is TRBV19 and J usage is TRBJ2-1; 7 positions agree with TRBD1. Germline CDR1 is LNHDA and CDR2 is SQIVND (reference sequence). The CDR3 is 17 residues long. Trimming cost V 4 bases and J 2 bases; bases outside gene matches: 11. The CDR3 bases are TGTGCCAGTAGTACCTCGCACAGGGGTGGTACCTACAATGAGCAGTTCTTC. Amino acids: CASSTSHRGGTYNEQFF.

The V call is TRBV29-1, the J call TRBJ2-1, with 9 positions matching TRBD2. Germline assignment: CDR1 SQVTM and CDR2 ANQGSEA. The CDR3 consists of 14 residues. V lost 8 bases, J lost 4 bases, and 9 bases stayed unmatched. CDR3 DNA sequence: TGCAGCACGGGGCTAGCGGGGCTATACAATGAGCAGTTCTTC. The encoded protein is CSTGLAGLYNEQFF.

This clonotype showed up many times. The V call is TRBV9, the J call TRBJ1-2; unclear D gene. Germline V CDR1 and CDR2: SGDLS, YYNGEE. Trimming removed 0 bases from V and 1 base from J, with 7 bases in between. The CDR3 extends over 14 amino acids. This CDR3 is CASSVGQHNYGYTF. CDR3 nucleotide sequence: TGTGCCAGCAGCGTAGGACAACATAACTATGGCTACACCTTC.